The rows below give T cell receptor beta chains drawn from one sample of a study of OX40 agonist ivuxolimab in advanced cancers. Here immunoSEQ multiplex PCR was the method, and the copy in TCRdb shows in-frame clones only, minus some. The table includes approximately 60,000 clones, roughly 86% detected once. Source: CD4+ or CD8+ T cells sorted from blood, taken in a trial of the OX40 agonist ivuxolimab. Receptors were obtained from an adult with an advanced solid tumor such as melanoma, head and neck, liver or kidney cancer. CDR3s include the opening cysteine and the closing phenylalanine or tryptophan. Each record gives: D gene, J gene, CDR3 length, V gene, CDR3 protein, CDR3 DNA. D genes are given only for firm matches.

d_gene: NA; j_gene: TRBJ2-7; len: 14; v_gene: TRBV7-8; CDR3aa: CASSLAASLREQYF; CDR3nt: TGTGCCAGCAGCTTAGCGGCCTCTCTGAGGGAGCAGTACTTC
d_gene: NA; j_gene: TRBJ1-6; len: 16; v_gene: TRBV6-5; CDR3aa: CASSYPSPPGVSPLHF; CDR3nt: TGTGCCAGCAGTTACCCTTCCCCACCGGGCGTCTCACCCCTCCACTTT
d_gene: TRBD2; j_gene: TRBJ2-7; len: 17; v_gene: TRBV7-9; CDR3aa: CASSSRLNVGGPNEQYF; CDR3nt: TGTGCCAGCAGCTCCCGTTTAAACGTGGGAGGGCCGAACGAGCAGTACTTC
d_gene: NA; j_gene: TRBJ1-1; len: 17; v_gene: TRBV28; CDR3aa: CASSLVGFGTLDTEAFF; CDR3nt: TGTGCCAGCAGTTTAGTAGGGTTCGGCACACTGGACACTGAAGCTTTCTTT
d_gene: NA; j_gene: TRBJ1-1; len: 13; v_gene: TRBV9; CDR3aa: CASSVRMYTEAFF; CDR3nt: TGTGCCAGCAGCGTCCGTATGTACACTGAAGCTTTCTTT
d_gene: NA; j_gene: TRBJ1-2; len: 13; v_gene: TRBV19; CDR3aa: CASSIPGGNGYTF; CDR3nt: TGTGCCAGTAGTATCCCTGGGGGGAATGGCTACACCTTC
d_gene: NA; j_gene: TRBJ2-5; len: 11; v_gene: TRBV10-2; CDR3aa: CASSFGETQYF; CDR3nt: TGCGCCAGCAGTTTCGGAGAGACCCAGTACTTC
d_gene: TRBD2; j_gene: TRBJ2-3; len: 16; v_gene: TRBV5-4; CDR3aa: CASSEETSRSTDTQYF; CDR3nt: TGTGCCAGCAGCGAAGAGACTAGCAGAAGCACAGATACGCAGTATTTT
d_gene: TRBD2; j_gene: TRBJ2-7; len: 14; v_gene: TRBV28; CDR3aa: CASRTSGVSYEQYF; CDR3nt: TGTGCCAGCAGAACTAGCGGGGTTTCCTACGAGCAGTACTTC
d_gene: TRBD1; j_gene: TRBJ1-1; len: 15; v_gene: TRBV18; CDR3aa: CASSPPGQKNTEAFF; CDR3nt: TGTGCCAGCTCACCCCCGGGACAGAAAAACACTGAAGCTTTCTTT
d_gene: NA; j_gene: TRBJ2-1; len: 15; v_gene: TRBV7-7; CDR3aa: CASSLGAGVYNEQFF; CDR3nt: TGTGCTAGCAGCTTAGGAGCAGGGGTATACAATGAGCAGTTCTTC
d_gene: NA; j_gene: TRBJ2-7; len: 14; v_gene: TRBV19; CDR3aa: CASSRFGNSYEQYF; CDR3nt: TGTGCCAGTAGTAGATTTGGGAACTCCTACGAGCAGTACTTC
d_gene: NA; j_gene: TRBJ2-3; len: 13; v_gene: TRBV6-6; CDR3aa: CASSYWSGDTQYF; CDR3nt: TGTGCCAGCAGTTATTGGTCAGGAGATACGCAGTATTTT
d_gene: NA; j_gene: TRBJ2-7; len: 13; v_gene: TRBV27; CDR3aa: CASSLGLAYEQYF; CDR3nt: TGTGCCAGCAGTTTGGGACTTGCCTACGAGCAGTACTTC
d_gene: NA; j_gene: TRBJ2-1; len: 12; v_gene: TRBV10-3; CDR3aa: CAISTRGYEQFF; CDR3nt: TGTGCCATCAGTACCCGAGGGTATGAGCAGTTCTTC
d_gene: NA; j_gene: TRBJ1-5; len: 17; v_gene: TRBV19; CDR3aa: CASRAIEGTGSNQPQHF; CDR3nt: TGTGCCAGTAGGGCCATTGAGGGAACGGGAAGCAATCAGCCCCAGCATTTT
d_gene: NA; j_gene: TRBJ1-3; len: 15; v_gene: TRBV5-1; CDR3aa: CASSLDRYSGNTIYF; CDR3nt: TGCGCCAGCAGCTTGGACCGGTACTCTGGAAACACCATATATTTT
d_gene: NA; j_gene: TRBJ1-5; len: 15; v_gene: TRBV28; CDR3aa: CASSLGARSNQPQHF; CDR3nt: TGTGCCAGCAGTTTAGGGGCCCGGAGCAATCAGCCCCAGCATTTT
d_gene: TRBD1; j_gene: TRBJ1-5; len: 16; v_gene: TRBV5-8; CDR3aa: CASSLGTGGWVQPQHF; CDR3nt: TGTGCCAGCAGCTTAGGGACAGGGGGATGGGTGCAGCCCCAGCATTTT
d_gene: TRBD2; j_gene: TRBJ2-3; len: 15; v_gene: TRBV5-1; CDR3aa: CASSAGGTSTDTQYF; CDR3nt: TGCGCCAGCAGCGCGGGGGGTACTAGCACAGATACGCAGTATTTT
d_gene: NA; j_gene: TRBJ1-1; len: 13; v_gene: TRBV27; CDR3aa: CASRTGLNTEAFF; CDR3nt: TGTGCCAGCAGAACAGGGTTGAACACTGAAGCTTTCTTT